This TCR beta chain came from a study of blood T cell repertoires in COVID-19. Study-wide background: The analysed material was cDNA or gDNA that came from T cells, B-cell-depleted T cells, or PBMCs.

In the study's own analysis: Reference gene primer amplification yielded estimated nucleated cell counts. Repertoires were generated with immunoSEQ multiplex PCR, while TCRdb's copy carries only in-frame clones and drops some. V and J calls and clone size are those listed in that table; D and trimming were worked out from the DNA. The table records 250,000 to 350,000 clones, around 85% of them present only once. The CDR3 length is 15 residues. Germline CDR1 and CDR2: MDHEN and SYDVKM. V lost 2 bases and J 3 bases, leaving 10 bases between the germline ends. The Seattle patients joined while their infection was active and were tracked longitudinally afterward.

The V call is TRBV28, the J call TRBJ1-4; D not resolved. The sequencing sample was made of peripheral blood. This clonotype originated in a human donor with COVID-19, enrolled during active disease. The donor label of this sample is uncertain. The CDR3 DNA is TGTGCCAGCAGTTTAATCCAGGCTCCTAATGAAAAACTGTTTTTT. Amino acid sequence: CASSLIQAPNEKLFF.